This T cell receptor beta chain was identified in a study of blood T cell repertoires in COVID-19. Across the study: Samples taken during acute and convalescent COVID-19 were collected in the United States, Italy and Spain. T cells, B-cell-depleted T cells, or PBMCs provided the cDNA or gDNA that served as material.

Germline V gene lookup returns CDR1 LGHNA and CDR2 YNFKEQ. The V and J ends lost 1 base and 7 bases respectively, with 11 bases between them. This CDR3 spans 15 amino acids. Per the authors' pipeline: Estimation of nucleated cell counts relied on the amplification of reference gene primers. Using immunoSEQ multiplex PCR, the repertoire was profiled, and TCRdb retains in-frame clones only, with some absent. The V and J calls and clone size were taken over from that table, and D and trimming were inferred from the DNA. The sample contains about 120,000 clones, under 80% of which appear only once. The specimen was peripheral blood. The sequence came from a man in his sixties or seventies with acute or convalescent COVID-19. The chain is built from TRBV4-2 and TRBJ1-6; D might be TRBD1 (6 bases). CDR3 sequence (DNA): TGTGCCAGCAGCCAAGCGTCTCAGGGGAATTCACCCCTCCACTTT. Its translation: CASSQASQGNSPLHF.